Presented here are 4 T cell receptor beta chains from one specimen sequenced in a study of blood T cells in healthy people across ages (dated by TCRdb to 2015 to 2017). The method behind the library was 5' RACE. Sequencing relied on an Illumina HiSeq 2500. A second PCR of roughly 7 to 12 cycles was performed with a sample-barcoded 5' primer and a J-beta primer mix. TCRdb trimmed public reads at Q25 via fastp, called clones via MiXCR and kept in-frame beta chains. Records with the same CDR3 protein are collapsed into one entry carrying the most frequent genes and DNA. In this sample the table shows over 700,000 distinct CDR3 sequences, about 53% of which occur a single time. The ten largest clonotypes hold approximately 41% of the sample. Sequences were obtained from blood. Receptor source: a man of 80 years or more in good health.

The V call is TRBV6-2 or TRBV6-3, the J call TRBJ1-3; the D is unclear. V dropped 0 bases and J dropped 2 bases, with 2 bases sitting between them. The V gene's germline CDR1 is MNHEY and CDR2 SVGEGT. The CDR3 loop spans 13 amino acids. CDR3 nucleotides: TGTGCCAGCAGTTACTCGCCTGGAAACACCATATATTTT. It encodes CASSYSPGNTIYF.

This clonotype came up once. The V and J genes are TRBV3-1 and TRBJ2-5; D not resolved. The CDR3 runs to 15 residues. Per germline, CDR1 LGHDT and CDR2 YNNKEL (reference sequence). The ends were cut back, 2 bases at V and 2 bases at J, with 12 bases in the middle. This chain's CDR3 is CASSQRTGRQETQYF. DNA of the CDR3: TGTGCCAGCAGCCAACGAACCGGCAGACAAGAGACCCAGTACTTC.

V gene TRBV5-1 combines with J gene TRBJ1-4; no clear D. Germline assignment: CDR1 SGHRS and CDR2 YFSETQ. V was shortened by 4 bases and J by 8 bases, with 15 bases between the two germline ends. The CDR3 runs 14 residues. Here the CDR3 reads CASSQGPTGEKLFF. In DNA form, the CDR3 reads TGCGCCAGCAGCCAAGGTCCCACGGGGGAAAAACTGTTTTTT. Supplemented by reference TRBV5-1 and TRBJ1-4, the full variable domain reads KAGVTQTPRYLIKTRGQQVTLSCSPISGHRSVSWYQQTPGQGLQFLFEYFSETQRNKGNFPGRFSGRQFSNSRSEMNVSTLELGDSALYLCASSQGPTGEKLFFGSGTQLSVL.

V gene TRBV7-2 combines with J gene TRBJ2-7; 7 bases match TRBD2. The J call may be faulty, since TRBJ2-5 better matches the DNA end. The germline V gene has CDR1 SGHTA and CDR2 FQGNSA. The CDR3 has 13 amino acids. The CDR3 DNA sequence: TGTGCCAGCAGCCGAACTTGGGAGGGGACCCAGTACTTC. Protein sequence: CASSRTWEGTQYF.